This is a list of T cell receptor beta chains from one sample in a study of metastatic and nonmetastatic thyroid tumors. TCRdb redid the clone calls on the PCR reads using MiXCR. The sample has approximately 21,000 clones; approximately 30% are singletons. Sequencing was done on a sample of tumor tissue. The receptors shown here come from a female donor with papillary thyroid cancer or a benign thyroid nodule (not recorded which). Some clones in this sample may be carry-over from other donors' samples. The CDR3 runs from the conserved cysteine through the conserved F or W. The D gene is left open where the match is weak. The listing skips clone size in some rows; elsewhere it reads once, few, many or a size class.

many	TRBV10-1	TRBJ2-3	.	TGCGCCAGCAGTTGCTGGTTTGTTAATACGCAGTATTTT	CASSCWFVNTQYF
medium-sized	TRBV7-2	TRBJ2-7	TRBD1	TGTGCCAGCAGGGGACAGGTAGGATACGAGCAGTACTTC	CASRGQVGYEQYF
many	TRBV20-1	TRBJ1-1	.	TGCAGTGCTAGAGGACAGGAGAATGAAGCTTTCTTT	CSARGQENEAFF
.	TRBV24-1	TRBJ2-5	.	TGTGCCACCAGTGACCCCAGGACAACATTGAAGACCCAGTACTTC	CATSDPRTTLKTQYF
.	TRBV7-2	TRBJ2-7	TRBD2	TGTGCCAGCATCTATAGCGGGGTGGATCCGGAAAAGTACTTC	CASIYSGVDPEKYF
once	TRBV3-1	TRBJ1-1	.	TGTGCCAGCAGCCACGACAGGTCTGAAGCTTTCTTT	CASSHDRSEAFF
few	TRBV12-3/TRBV12-4	TRBJ1-1	.	TGTGCCAGCAGGCCGGACCTAGCGGCTGCTGAAGCTTTCTTT	CASRPDLAAAEAFF
.	TRBV20-1	TRBJ2-5	.	TGCAGTGCTAAGGAGCGAGAGACCCAGTACTTC	CSAKERETQYF
medium-sized	TRBV6-1	TRBJ1-5	TRBD1	TGTGCCAGCCACCTCGAGGGGGCGCGTCAGCCCCAGCATTTT	CASHLEGARQPQHF
.	TRBV19	TRBJ2-6	TRBD1	TGTGCCAGTAGACCCAGGGGGTTATCTGGGGCCAACGTCCTGACTTTC	CASRPRGLSGANVLTF
many	TRBV15	TRBJ2-1	.	TGTGCCACCGAGTGGAATAATGAGCAGTTCTTC	CATEWNNEQFF
many	TRBV7-9	TRBJ2-6	TRBD1	TGTGCCAGCAGCCCGACAGGGTCAGGGGCCAACGTCCTGACTTTC	CASSPTGSGANVLTF